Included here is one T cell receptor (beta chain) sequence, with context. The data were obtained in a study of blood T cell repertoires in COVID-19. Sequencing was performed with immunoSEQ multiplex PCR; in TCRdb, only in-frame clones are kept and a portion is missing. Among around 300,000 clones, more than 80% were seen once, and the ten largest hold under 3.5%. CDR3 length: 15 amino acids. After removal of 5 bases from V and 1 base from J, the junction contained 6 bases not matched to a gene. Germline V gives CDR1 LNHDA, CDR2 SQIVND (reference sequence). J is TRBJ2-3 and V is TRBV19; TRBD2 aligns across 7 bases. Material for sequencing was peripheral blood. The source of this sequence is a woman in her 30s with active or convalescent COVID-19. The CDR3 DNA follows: TGTGCCAGTAGTCCCGCGGGGGTGGGCACAGATACGCAGTATTTT. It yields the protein CASSPAGVGTDTQYF.